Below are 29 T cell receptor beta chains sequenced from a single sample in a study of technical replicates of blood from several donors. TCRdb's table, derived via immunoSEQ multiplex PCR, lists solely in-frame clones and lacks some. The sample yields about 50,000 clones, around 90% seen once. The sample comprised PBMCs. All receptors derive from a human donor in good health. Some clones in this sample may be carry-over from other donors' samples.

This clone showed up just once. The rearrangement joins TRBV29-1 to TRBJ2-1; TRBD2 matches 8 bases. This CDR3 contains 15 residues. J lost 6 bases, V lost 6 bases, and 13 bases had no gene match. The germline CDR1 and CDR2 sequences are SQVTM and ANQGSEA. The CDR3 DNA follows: TGCAGCGTAGCTGGGACTAGTAGCCGGTTCAATGAGCAGTTCTTC. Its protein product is CSVAGTSSRFNEQFF.

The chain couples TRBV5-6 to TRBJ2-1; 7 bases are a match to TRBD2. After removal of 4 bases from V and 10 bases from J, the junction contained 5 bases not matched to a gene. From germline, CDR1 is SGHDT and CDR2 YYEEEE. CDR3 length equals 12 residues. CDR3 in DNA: TGTGCCAGCAGCCGCGGGAGTTTGGAGCAGTTCTTC. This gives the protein CASSRGSLEQFF.

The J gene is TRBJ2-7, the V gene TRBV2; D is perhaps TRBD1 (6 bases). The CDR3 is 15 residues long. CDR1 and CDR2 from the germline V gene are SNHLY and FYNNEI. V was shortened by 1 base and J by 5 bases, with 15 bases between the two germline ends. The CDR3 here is CASSEVTGKLHEQYF. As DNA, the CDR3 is TGTGCCAGCAGTGAAGTAACAGGGAAGTTACACGAGCAGTACTTC.

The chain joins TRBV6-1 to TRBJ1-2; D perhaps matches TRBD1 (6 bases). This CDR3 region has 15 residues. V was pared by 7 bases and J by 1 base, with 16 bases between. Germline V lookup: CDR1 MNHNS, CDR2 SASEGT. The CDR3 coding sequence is TGTGCCAGCAAAGAACAGGGTAATTATAACTATGGCTACACCTTC. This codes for CASKEQGNYNYGYTF.

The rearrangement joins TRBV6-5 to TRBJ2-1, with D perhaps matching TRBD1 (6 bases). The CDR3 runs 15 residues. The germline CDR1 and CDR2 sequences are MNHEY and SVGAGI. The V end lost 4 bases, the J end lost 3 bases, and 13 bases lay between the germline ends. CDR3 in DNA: TGTGCCAGCAGTTCGACAGGTCCAAGCTACAATGAGCAGTTCTTC. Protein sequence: CASSSTGPSYNEQFF.

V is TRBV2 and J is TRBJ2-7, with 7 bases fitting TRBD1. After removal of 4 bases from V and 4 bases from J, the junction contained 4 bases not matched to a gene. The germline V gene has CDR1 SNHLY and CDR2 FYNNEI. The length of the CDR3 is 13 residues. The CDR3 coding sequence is TGTGCCAGCAGTGGCCGGGACAGTTACGAGCAGTACTTC. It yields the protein CASSGRDSYEQYF.

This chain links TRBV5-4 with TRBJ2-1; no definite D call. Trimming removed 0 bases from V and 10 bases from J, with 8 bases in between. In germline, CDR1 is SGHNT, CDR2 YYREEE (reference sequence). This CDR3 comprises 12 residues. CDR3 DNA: TGTGCCAGCAGCTTGGCCCTCGGGGAGCAGTTCTTC. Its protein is CASSLALGEQFF.

The CDR3 DNA sequence: TGTGCCAGCAGCTTCGGACGGACTCTCGAAGCTTTCTTT. This sequence encodes CASSFGRTLEAFF. The genes are TRBV7-2 and TRBJ1-1; D is unclear. The length of the CDR3 is 13 residues. CDR1 is SGHTA, CDR2 FQGNSA, per germline. V was clipped by 3 bases and J by 8 bases, with 13 bases between them.

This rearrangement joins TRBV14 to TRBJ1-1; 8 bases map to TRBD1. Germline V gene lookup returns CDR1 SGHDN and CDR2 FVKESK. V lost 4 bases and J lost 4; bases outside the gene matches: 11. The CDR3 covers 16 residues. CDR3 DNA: TGTGCCAGCAGCCCAATGGACAGGGCCATAGGCACTGAAGCTTTCTTT. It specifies CASSPMDRAIGTEAFF.

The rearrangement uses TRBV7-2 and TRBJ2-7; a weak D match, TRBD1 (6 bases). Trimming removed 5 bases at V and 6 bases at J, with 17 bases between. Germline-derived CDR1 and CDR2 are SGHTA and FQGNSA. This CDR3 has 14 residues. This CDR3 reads CASSISLTGSEQYF. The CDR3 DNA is TGTGCCAGCAGCATTTCCTTAACAGGGTCCGAGCAGTACTTC.

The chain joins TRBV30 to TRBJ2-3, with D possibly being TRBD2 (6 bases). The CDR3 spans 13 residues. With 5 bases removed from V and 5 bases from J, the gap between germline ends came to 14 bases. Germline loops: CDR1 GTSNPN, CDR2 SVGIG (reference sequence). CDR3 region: CAWGPGAGDTQYF. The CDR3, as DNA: TGTGCCTGGGGTCCGGGAGCCGGAGATACGCAGTATTTT.

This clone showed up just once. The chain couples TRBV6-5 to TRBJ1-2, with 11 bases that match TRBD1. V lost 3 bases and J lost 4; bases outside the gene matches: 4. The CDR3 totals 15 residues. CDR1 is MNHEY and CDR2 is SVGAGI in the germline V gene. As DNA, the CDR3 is TGTGCCAGCAGTTATCCGGGACAGGGGGTCTATGGCTACACCTTC. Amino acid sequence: CASSYPGQGVYGYTF.

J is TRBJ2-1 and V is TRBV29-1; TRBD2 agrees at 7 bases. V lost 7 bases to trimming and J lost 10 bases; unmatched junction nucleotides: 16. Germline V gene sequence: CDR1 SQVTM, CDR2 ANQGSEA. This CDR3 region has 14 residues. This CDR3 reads CSATVGEGLREQFF. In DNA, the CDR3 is TGCAGCGCCACGGTGGGGGAGGGCCTACGCGAGCAGTTCTTC.

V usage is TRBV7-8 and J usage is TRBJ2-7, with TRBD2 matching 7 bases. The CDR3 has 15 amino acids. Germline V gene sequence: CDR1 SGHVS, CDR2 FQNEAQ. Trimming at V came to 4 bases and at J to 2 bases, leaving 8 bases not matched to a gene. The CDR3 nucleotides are TGTGCCAGCAGCTATATAGCGGGCGCGGCCTACGAGCAGTACTTC. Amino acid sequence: CASSYIAGAAYEQYF.

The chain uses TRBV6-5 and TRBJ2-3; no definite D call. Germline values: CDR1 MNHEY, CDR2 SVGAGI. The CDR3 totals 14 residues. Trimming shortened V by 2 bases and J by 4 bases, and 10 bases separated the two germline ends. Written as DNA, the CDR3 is TGTGCCAGCAGTTACCCCGGTTTGCCAGATACGCAGTATTTT. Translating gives CASSYPGLPDTQYF.

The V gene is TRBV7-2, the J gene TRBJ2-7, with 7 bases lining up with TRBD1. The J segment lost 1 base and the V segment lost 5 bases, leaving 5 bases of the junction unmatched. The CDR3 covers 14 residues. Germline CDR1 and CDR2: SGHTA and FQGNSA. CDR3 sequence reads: CASSPRQGSYEQYF. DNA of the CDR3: TGTGCCAGCAGCCCGCGACAGGGTTCCTACGAGCAGTACTTC.

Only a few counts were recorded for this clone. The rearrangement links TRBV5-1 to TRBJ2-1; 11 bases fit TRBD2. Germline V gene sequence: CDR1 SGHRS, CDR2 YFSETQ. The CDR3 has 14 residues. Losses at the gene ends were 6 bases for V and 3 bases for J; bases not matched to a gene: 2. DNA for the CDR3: TGCGCCAGCACTACTAGCGGGGGCTACAATGAGCAGTTCTTC. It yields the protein CASTTSGGYNEQFF.

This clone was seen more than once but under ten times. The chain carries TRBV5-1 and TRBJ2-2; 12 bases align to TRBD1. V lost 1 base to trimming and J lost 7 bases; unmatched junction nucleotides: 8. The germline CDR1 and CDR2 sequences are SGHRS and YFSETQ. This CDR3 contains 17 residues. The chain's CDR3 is CASSLRDRGQISGELFF. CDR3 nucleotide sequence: TGCGCCAGCAGCTTGCGGGACAGGGGGCAGATCAGCGGGGAGCTGTTTTTT.

This CDR3 is CASSQHGSGGYTF. The DNA of the CDR3 is TGCGCCAGCAGCCAGCACGGGAGTGGTGGCTACACCTTC. The V gene is TRBV4-1, the J gene TRBJ1-2; D is undetermined. This CDR3 has 13 residues. V was cut by 3 bases and J by 7 bases, with 12 bases left in between. Germline V gives CDR1 MGHRA, CDR2 YSYEKL.

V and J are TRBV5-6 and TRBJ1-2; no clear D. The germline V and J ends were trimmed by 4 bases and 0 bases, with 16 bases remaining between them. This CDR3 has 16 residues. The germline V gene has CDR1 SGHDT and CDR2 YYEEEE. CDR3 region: CASSEILPRTNYGYTF. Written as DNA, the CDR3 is TGTGCCAGCAGCGAAATATTACCGCGGACTAACTATGGCTACACCTTC. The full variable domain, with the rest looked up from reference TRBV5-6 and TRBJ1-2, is DAGVTQSPTHLIKTRGQQVTLRCSPKSGHDTVSWYQQALGQGPQFIFQYYEEEERQRGNFPDRFSGHQFPNYSSELNVNALLLGDSALYLCASSEILPRTNYGYTFGSGTRLTVV.

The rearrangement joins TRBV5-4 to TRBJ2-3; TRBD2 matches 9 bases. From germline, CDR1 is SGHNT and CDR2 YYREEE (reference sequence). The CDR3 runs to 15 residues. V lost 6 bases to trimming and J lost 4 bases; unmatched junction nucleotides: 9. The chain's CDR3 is CASTPAAGGADTQYF. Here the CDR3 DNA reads TGTGCCAGCACCCCAGCCGCGGGGGGGGCAGATACGCAGTATTTT. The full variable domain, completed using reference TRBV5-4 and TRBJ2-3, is ETGVTQSPTHLIKTRGQQVTLRCSSQSGHNTVSWYQQALGQGPQFIFQYYREEENGRGNFPPRFSGLQFPNYSSELNVNALELDDSALYLCASTPAAGGADTQYFGPGTRLTVL.

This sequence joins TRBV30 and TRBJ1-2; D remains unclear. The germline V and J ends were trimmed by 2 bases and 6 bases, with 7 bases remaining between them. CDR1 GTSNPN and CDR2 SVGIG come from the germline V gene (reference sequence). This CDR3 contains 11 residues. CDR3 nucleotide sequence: TGTGCCTGGAGTCTGAGGGATGGCTACACCTTC. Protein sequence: CAWSLRDGYTF.

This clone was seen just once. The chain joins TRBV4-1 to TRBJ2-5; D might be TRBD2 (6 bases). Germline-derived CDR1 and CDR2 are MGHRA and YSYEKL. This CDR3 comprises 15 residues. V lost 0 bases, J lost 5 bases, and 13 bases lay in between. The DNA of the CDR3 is TGCGCCAGCAGCCAAGATCTTATAGGGAGGGAGACCCAGTACTTC. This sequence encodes CASSQDLIGRETQYF.

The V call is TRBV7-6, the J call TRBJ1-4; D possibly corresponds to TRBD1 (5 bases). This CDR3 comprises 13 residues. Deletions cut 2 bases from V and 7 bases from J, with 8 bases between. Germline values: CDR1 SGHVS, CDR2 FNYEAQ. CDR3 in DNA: TGTGCCAGCAGCTTAATCCAGGGTGAAAAACTGTTTTTT. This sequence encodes CASSLIQGEKLFF.

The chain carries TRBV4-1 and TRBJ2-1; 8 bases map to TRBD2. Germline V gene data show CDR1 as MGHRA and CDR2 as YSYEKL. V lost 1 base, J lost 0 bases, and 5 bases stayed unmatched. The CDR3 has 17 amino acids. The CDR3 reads CASSQALGGGSYNEQFF. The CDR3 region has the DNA TGCGCCAGCAGCCAAGCCCTCGGGGGGGGCTCCTACAATGAGCAGTTCTTC.

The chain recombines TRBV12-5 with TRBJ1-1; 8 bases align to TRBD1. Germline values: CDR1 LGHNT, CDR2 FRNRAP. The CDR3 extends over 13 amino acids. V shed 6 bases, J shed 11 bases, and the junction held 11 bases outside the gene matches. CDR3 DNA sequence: TGTGCTAGTGGCCCAGGGGGCGCGGGTTTGGCTTTCTTT. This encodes CASGPGGAGLAFF.

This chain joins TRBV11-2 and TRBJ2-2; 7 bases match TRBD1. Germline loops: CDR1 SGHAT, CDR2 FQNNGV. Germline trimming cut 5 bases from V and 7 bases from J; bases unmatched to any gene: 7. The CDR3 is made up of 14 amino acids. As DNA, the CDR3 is TGTGCCAGCAGCGCCCAACAGGGGCTCGGGGAGCTGTTTTTT. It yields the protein CASSAQQGLGELFF.

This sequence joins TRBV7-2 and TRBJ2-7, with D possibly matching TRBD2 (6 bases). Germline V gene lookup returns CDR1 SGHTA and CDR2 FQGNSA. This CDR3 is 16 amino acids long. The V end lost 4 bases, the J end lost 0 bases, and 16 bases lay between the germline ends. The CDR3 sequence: CASSSLGEAFSYEQYF. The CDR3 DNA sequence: TGTGCCAGCAGCTCGCTGGGGGAGGCCTTCTCCTACGAGCAGTACTTC.

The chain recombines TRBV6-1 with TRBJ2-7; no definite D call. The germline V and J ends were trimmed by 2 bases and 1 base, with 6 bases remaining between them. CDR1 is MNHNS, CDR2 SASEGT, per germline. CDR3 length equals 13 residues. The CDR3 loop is CASSENSSYEQYF. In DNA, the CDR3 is TGTGCCAGCAGTGAAAACTCTTCCTACGAGCAGTACTTC.